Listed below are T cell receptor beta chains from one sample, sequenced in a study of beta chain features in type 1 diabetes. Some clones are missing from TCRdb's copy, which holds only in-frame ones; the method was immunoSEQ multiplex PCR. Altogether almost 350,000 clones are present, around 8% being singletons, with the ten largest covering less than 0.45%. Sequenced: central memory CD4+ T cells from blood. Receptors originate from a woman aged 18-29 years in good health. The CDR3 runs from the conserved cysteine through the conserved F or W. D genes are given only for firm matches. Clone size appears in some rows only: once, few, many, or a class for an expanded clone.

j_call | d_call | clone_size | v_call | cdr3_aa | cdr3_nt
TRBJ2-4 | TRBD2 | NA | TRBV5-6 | CASSRPPGGGIQYF | TGTGCCAGCAGCCGTCCCCCGGGAGGAGGCATTCAGTACTTC
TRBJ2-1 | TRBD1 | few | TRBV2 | CASSVGQGGINEQFF | TGTGCCAGCAGTGTCGGACAGGGGGGCATTAATGAGCAGTTCTTC
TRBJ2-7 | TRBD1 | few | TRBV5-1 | CASSPPGTGLYEQYF | TGCGCCAGCAGCCCTCCGGGGACAGGGCTTTACGAGCAGTACTTC
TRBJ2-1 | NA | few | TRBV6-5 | CASSSSNTPSREQFF | TGTGCCAGCAGTTCCAGCAATACCCCGTCAAGGGAGCAGTTCTTC
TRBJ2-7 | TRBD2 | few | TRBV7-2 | CASSGSGSSYEQYF | TGTGCCAGCAGCGGTAGCGGGAGTTCTTACGAGCAGTACTTC
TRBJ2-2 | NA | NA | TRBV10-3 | CAISAAGAVGELFF | TGTGCCATCAGTGCCGCAGGGGCAGTCGGGGAGCTGTTTTTT
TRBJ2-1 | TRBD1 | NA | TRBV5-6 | CASSVGTVYQQFF | TGTGCCAGCAGCGTCGGGACAGTTTACCAGCAGTTCTTC
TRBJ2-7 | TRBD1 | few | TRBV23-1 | CASSPGGDRGYEQYF | TGCGCCAGCAGTCCCGGGGGGGACAGGGGCTACGAGCAGTACTTC
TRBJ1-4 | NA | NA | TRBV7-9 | CASSLGGLWEKLFF | TGTGCCAGCAGCTTAGGAGGACTGTGGGAAAAACTGTTTTTT
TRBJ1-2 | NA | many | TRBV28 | CASSLIRDSGYTF | TGTGCCAGCAGTTTAATCCGGGACTCGGGCTACACCTTC
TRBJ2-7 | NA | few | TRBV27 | CASSLSLGISYEQYF | TGTGCCAGCAGTTTAAGTTTGGGTATTTCCTACGAGCAGTACTTC
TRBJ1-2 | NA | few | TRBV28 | CASTSIITRGYTF | TGTGCCAGCACCTCGATCATTACTCGTGGCTACACCTTC
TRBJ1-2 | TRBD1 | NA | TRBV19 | CARSGQGDYGYTF | TGTGCCAGGTCCGGACAGGGTGACTATGGCTACACCTTC
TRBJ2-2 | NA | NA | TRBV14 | CASSRTSFGELFF | TGTGCCAGCAGCCGGACATCTTTCGGGGAGCTGTTTTTT
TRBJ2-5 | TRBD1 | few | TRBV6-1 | CAISDSGGPKTQYF | TGTGCCATCAGTGACTCAGGGGGCCCGAAGACCCAGTACTTC
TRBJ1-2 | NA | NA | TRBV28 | CASSLWEAGYTF | TGTGCCAGCAGTTTATGGGAAGCAGGCTACACCTTC
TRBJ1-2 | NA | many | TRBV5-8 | CASSLGPANYGYTF | TGTGCCAGCAGCTTAGGCCCCGCTAACTATGGCTACACCTTC
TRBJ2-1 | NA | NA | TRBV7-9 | CASSLAIGNYNEQFF | TGTGCCAGCAGCTTAGCGATAGGTAATTACAATGAGCAGTTCTTC
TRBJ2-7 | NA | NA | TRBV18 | CASSPQQGRNVYEQYF | TGTGCCAGCTCACCACAACAGGGACGGAATGTTTACGAGCAGTACTTC
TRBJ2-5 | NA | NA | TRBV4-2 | CASSQDVGRGETQYF | TGTGCCAGCAGCCAAGATGTCGGGAGAGGGGAGACCCAGTACTTC
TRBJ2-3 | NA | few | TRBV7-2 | CASSLWGTDTQYF | TGTGCCAGCAGCTTATGGGGCACAGATACGCAGTATTTT
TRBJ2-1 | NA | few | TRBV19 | CASSRELGSYNEQFF | TGTGCCAGTAGTAGGGAACTTGGCTCCTACAATGAGCAGTTCTTC
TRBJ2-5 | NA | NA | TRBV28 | CASKLAGKETQYF | TGTGCCAGCAAGCTGGCAGGGAAGGAGACCCAGTACTTC
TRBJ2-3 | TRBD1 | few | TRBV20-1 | CSATGGDTQYF | TGCAGTGCAACAGGGGGAGATACGCAGTATTTT
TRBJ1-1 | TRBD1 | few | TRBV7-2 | CASSAPRDRGWNTEAFF | TGTGCCAGCAGCGCGCCCCGGGACAGGGGGTGGAACACTGAAGCTTTCTTT
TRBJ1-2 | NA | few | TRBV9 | CASSATHRGYTF | TGTGCCAGCAGCGCGACACATCGGGGCTACACCTTC
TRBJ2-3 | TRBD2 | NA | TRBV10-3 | CATTSGNTDTQYF | TGTGCCACCACTAGCGGGAACACAGATACGCAGTATTTT
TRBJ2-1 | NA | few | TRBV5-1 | CASSPTAPYNEQFF | TGCGCCAGCAGTCCGACGGCTCCCTACAATGAGCAGTTCTTC
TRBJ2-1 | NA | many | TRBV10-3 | CAISDIYNEQFF | TGTGCCATCAGCGACATCTACAATGAGCAGTTCTTC
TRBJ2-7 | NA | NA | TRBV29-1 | CSVEGTRPYEQYF | TGCAGCGTTGAAGGGACTCGGCCCTACGAGCAGTACTTC
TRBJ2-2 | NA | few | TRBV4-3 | CASSQVSRAGELFF | TGCGCCAGCAGCCAAGTTTCTCGGGCCGGGGAGCTGTTTTTT
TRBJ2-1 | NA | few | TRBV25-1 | CASSRGAWVQSHEQFF | TGTGCCAGCTCCAGGGGCGCGTGGGTTCAGTCCCATGAGCAGTTCTTC
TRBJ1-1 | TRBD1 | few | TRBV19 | CASSDQGVAEAFF | TGTGCCAGTAGTGACCAGGGGGTCGCTGAAGCTTTCTTT
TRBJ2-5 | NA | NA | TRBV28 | CASSRGAVQETQYF | TGTGCCAGCAGCCGGGGAGCAGTTCAAGAGACCCAGTACTTC
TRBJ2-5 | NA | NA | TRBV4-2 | CASSQETTQETQYF | TGTGCCAGCAGCCAAGAAACTACCCAAGAGACCCAGTACTTC
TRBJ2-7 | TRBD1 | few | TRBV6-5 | CASSYGTGYYEQYF | TGTGCCAGCAGTTACGGGACAGGGTACTACGAGCAGTACTTC
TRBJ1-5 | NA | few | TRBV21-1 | CATVKRDRENQPQHF | TGTGCCACCGTGAAACGGGACAGGGAAAATCAGCCCCAGCATTTT
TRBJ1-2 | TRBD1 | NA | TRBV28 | CASSLAGTGNLNYGYTF | TGTGCCAGCAGTTTAGCCGGGACAGGGAACCTTAACTATGGCTACACCTTC
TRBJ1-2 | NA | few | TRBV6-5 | CASSYEDRQAPYTF | TGTGCCAGCAGTTATGAGGATCGACAAGCCCCGTACACCTTC
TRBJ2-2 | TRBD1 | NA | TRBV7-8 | CASSYRTGYDGELFF | TGTGCCAGCAGCTACAGGACAGGGTATGACGGGGAGCTGTTTTTT
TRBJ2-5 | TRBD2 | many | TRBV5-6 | CASSLLAGLAALSSETQYF | TGTGCCAGCAGCTTGCTAGCGGGACTAGCGGCCTTATCGTCGGAGACCCAGTACTTC
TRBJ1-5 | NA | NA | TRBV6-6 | CASSLTDQPQHF | TGTGCCAGCAGTCTGACCGATCAGCCCCAGCATTTT
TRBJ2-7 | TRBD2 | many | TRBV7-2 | CASSFRTSDPSYEQYF | TGTGCCAGCAGCTTTAGGACTAGCGACCCGTCCTACGAGCAGTACTTC
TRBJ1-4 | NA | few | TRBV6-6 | CAISEGEKLFF | TGTGCCATCAGTGAGGGTGAAAAACTGTTTTTT
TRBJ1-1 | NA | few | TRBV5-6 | CASSLRPNTEAFF | TGTGCCAGCAGCTTGAGGCCGAACACTGAAGCTTTCTTT